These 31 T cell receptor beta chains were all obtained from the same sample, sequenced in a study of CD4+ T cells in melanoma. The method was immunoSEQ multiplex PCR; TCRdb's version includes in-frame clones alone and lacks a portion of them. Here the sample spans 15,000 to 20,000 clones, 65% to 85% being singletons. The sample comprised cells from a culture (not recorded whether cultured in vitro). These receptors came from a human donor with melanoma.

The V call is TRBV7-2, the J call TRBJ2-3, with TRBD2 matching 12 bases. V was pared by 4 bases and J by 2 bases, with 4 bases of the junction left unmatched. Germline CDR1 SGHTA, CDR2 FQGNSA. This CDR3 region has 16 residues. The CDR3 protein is CASSSRTSGNTDTQYF. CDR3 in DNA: TGTGCCAGCAGCTCAAGGACTAGCGGGAACACAGATACGCAGTATTTT.

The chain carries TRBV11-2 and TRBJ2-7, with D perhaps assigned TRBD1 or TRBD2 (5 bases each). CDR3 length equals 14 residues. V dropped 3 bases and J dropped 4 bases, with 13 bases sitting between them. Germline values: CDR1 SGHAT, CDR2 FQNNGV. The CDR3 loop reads CASSFGTGTYEQYF. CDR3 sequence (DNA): TGTGCCAGCAGCTTCGGGACGGGAACATACGAGCAGTACTTC.

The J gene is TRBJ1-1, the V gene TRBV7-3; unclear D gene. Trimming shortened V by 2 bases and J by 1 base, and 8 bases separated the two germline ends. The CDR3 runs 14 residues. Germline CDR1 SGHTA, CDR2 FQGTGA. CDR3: CASSLGFGNTEAFF. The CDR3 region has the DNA TGTGCCAGCAGCTTAGGGTTCGGGAACACTGAAGCTTTCTTT. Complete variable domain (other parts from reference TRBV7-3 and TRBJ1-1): GAGVSQTPSNKVTEKGKYVELRCDPISGHTALYWYRQSLGQGPEFLIYFQGTGAADDSGLPNDRFFAVRPEGSVSTLKIQRTERGDSAVYLCASSLGFGNTEAFFGQGTRLTVV.

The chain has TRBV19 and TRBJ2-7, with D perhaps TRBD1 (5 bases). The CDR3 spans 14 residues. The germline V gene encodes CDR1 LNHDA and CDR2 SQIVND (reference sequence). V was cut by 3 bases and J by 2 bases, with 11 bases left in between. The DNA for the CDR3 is TGTGCCAGTAGTATCCTAAGGGGTCCCTACGAGCAGTACTTC. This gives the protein CASSILRGPYEQYF.

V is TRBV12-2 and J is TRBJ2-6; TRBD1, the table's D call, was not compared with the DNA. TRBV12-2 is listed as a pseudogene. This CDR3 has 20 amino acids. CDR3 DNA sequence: TGTGCAAGTCGCTTATTTGCCGGGACAGGGTGGGACTCTGGGGCCAACGTCCTGACTTTC. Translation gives CASRLFAGTGWDSGANVLTF.

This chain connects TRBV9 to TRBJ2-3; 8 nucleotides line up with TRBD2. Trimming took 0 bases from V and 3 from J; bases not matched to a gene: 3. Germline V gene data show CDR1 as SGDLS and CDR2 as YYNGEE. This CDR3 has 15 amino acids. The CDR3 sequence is CASSVVAGMTDTQYF. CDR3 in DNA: TGTGCCAGCAGCGTAGTAGCGGGGATGACAGATACGCAGTATTTT.

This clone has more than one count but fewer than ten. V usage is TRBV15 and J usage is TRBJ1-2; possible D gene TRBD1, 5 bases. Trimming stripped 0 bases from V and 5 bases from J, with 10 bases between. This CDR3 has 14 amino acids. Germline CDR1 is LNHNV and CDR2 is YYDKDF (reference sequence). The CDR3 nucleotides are TGTGCCACCAGCAGAGAAACAGGATCGTATGGCTACACCTTC. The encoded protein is CATSRETGSYGYTF.

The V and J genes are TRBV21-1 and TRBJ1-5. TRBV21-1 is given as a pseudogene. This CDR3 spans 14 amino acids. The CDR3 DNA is TGTGCCAGCACCCCTCTCGGTGACAATCAGCCCCAGCATTTT. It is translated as CASTPLGDNQPQHF.

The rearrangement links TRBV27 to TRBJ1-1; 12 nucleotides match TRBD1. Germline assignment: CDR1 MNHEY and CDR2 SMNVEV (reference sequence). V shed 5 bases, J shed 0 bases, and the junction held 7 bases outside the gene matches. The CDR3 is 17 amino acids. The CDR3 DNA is TGTGCCAGCAGTCCCGGGACAGGGGGCATGGTGAACACTGAAGCTTTCTTT. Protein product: CASSPGTGGMVNTEAFF.

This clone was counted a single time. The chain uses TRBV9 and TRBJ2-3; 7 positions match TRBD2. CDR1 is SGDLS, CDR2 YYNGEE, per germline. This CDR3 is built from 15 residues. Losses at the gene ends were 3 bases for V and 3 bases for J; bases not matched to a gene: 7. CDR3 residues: CASSADAGVTDTQYF. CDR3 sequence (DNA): TGTGCCAGCAGCGCCGATGCGGGGGTTACAGATACGCAGTATTTT. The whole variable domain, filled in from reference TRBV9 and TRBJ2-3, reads DSGVTQTPKHLITATGQRVTLRCSPRSGDLSVYWYQQSLDQGLQFLIQYYNGEERAKGNILERFSAQQFPDLHSELNLSSLELGDSALYFCASSADAGVTDTQYFGPGTRLTVL.

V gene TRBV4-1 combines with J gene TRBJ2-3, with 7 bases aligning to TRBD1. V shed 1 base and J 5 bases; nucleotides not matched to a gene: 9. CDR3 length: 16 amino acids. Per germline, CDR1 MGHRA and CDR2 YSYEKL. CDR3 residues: CASSQAGIRGQDTQYF. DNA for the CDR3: TGCGCCAGCAGCCAAGCGGGGATTAGGGGGCAAGATACGCAGTATTTT.

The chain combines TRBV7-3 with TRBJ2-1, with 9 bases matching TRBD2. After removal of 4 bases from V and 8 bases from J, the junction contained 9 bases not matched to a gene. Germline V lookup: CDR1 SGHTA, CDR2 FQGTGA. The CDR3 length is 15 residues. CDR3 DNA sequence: TGTGCCAGCAGCTCCCAAGCGGGGGGCGGGTATGAGCAGTTCTTC. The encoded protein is CASSSQAGGGYEQFF.

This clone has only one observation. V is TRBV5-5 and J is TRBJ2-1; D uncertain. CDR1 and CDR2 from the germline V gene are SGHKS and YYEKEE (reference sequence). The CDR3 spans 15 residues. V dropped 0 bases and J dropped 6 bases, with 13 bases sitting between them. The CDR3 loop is CASSLGVGGPNEQFF. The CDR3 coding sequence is TGTGCCAGCAGCTTGGGAGTCGGTGGCCCCAATGAGCAGTTCTTC.

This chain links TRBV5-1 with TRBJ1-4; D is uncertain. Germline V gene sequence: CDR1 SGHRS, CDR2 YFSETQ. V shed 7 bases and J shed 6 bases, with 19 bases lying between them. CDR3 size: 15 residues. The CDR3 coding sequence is TGCGCCAGCGCCGGAACCGGGTCGAGTTATGAAAAACTGTTTTTT. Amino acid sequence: CASAGTGSSYEKLFF.

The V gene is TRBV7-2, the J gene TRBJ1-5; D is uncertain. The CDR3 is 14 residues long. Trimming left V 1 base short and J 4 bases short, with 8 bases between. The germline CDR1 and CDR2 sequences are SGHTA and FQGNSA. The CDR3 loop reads CASSLVIPNQPQHF. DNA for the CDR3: TGTGCCAGCAGCTTAGTAATCCCGAATCAGCCCCAGCATTTT.

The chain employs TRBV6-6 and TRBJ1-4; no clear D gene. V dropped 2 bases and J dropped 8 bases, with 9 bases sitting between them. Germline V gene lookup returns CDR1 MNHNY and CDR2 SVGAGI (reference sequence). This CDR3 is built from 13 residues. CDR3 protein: CASSYVSGEKLFF. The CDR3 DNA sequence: TGTGCCAGCAGTTACGTCTCGGGAGAAAAACTGTTTTTT.

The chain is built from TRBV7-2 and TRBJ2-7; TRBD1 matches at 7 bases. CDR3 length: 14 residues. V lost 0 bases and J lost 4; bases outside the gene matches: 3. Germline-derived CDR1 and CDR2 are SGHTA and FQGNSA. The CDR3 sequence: CASSLAGGIYEQYF. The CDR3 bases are TGTGCCAGCAGCTTAGCAGGGGGCATTTACGAGCAGTACTTC.

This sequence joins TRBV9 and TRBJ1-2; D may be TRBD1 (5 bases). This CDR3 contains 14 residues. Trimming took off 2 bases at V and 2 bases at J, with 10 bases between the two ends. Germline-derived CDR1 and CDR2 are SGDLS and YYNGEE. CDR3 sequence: CASSVGDRNYGYTF. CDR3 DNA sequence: TGTGCCAGCAGCGTTGGGGACCGGAACTATGGCTACACCTTC.

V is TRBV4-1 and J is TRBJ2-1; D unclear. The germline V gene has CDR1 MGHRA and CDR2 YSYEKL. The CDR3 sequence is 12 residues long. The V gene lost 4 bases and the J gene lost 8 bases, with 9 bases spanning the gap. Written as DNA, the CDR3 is TGCGCCAGCAGCCTCCAGGAAGATGAGCAGTTCTTC. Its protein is CASSLQEDEQFF.

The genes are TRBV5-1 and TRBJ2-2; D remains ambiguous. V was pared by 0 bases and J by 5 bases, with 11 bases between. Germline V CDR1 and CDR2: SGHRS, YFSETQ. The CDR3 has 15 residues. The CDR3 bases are TGCGCCAGCAGCTTGGATGCTGGTGGAACCGGGGAGCTGTTTTTT. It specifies CASSLDAGGTGELFF.

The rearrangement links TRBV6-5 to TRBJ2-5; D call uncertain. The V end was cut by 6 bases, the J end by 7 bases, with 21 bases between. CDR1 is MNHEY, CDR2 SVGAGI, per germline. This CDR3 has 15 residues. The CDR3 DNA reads TGTGCCAGCAGAAACGACATTACGGGTATTGGGACCCAGTACTTC. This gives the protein CASRNDITGIGTQYF.

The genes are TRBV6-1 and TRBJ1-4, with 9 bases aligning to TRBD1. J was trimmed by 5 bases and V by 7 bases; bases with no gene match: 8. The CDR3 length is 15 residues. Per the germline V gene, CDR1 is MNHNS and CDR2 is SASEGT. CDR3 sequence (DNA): TGTGCCAGCACCTACCTCGGGACAGGGAATGAAAAACTGTTTTTT. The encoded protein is CASTYLGTGNEKLFF.

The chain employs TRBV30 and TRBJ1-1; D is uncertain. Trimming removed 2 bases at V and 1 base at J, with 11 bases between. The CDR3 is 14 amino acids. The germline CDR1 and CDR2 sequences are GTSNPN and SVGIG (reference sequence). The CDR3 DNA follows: TGTGCCTGGAGTTATGGACCTCCGAACACTGAAGCTTTCTTT. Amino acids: CAWSYGPPNTEAFF.

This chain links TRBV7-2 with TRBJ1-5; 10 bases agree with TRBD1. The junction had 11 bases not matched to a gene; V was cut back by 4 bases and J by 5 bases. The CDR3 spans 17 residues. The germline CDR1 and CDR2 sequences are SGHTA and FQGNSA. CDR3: CASSYPRTGGLDQPQHF. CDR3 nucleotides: TGTGCCAGCAGCTACCCAAGGACAGGGGGGTTGGATCAGCCCCAGCATTTT.

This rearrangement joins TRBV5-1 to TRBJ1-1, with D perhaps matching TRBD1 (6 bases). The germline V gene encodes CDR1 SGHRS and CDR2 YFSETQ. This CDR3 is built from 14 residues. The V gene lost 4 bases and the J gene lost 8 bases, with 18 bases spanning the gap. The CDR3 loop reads CASSGDGQQAEAFF. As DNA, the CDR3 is TGCGCCAGCAGCGGAGACGGACAGCAAGCCGAAGCTTTCTTT. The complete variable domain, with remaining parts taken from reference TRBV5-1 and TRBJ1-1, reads KAGVTQTPRYLIKTRGQQVTLSCSPISGHRSVSWYQQTPGQGLQFLFEYFSETQRNKGNFPGRFSGRQFSNSRSEMNVSTLELGDSALYLCASSGDGQQAEAFFGQGTRLTVV.

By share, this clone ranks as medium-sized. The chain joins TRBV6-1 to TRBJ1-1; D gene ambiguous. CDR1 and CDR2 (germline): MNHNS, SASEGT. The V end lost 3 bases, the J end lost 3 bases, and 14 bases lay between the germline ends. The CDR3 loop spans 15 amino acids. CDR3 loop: CASSEMAALDTEAFF. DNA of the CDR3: TGTGCCAGCAGTGAGATGGCAGCCCTTGACACTGAAGCTTTCTTT.

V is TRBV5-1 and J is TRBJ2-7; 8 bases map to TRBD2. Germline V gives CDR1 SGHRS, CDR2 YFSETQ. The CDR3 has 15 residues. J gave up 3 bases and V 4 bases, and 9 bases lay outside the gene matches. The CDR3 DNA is TGCGCCAGCAGCCGGGGGGGTCAAGGTCGCTACGAGCAGTACTTC. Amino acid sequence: CASSRGGQGRYEQYF.

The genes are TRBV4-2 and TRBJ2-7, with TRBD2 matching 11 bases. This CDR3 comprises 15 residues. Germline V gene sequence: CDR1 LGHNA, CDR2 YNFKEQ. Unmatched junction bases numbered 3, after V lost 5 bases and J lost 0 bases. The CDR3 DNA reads TGTGCCAGCAGCGAAACTAGCGGGGGCTCCTACGAGCAGTACTTC. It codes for CASSETSGGSYEQYF.

The CDR3 region has the DNA TGTGCCAGCAGCCAAACGGGGGAGACCCAGTACTTC. Translation: CASSQTGETQYF. The chain employs TRBV7-7 and TRBJ2-5, with a weak D call TRBD2 (5 bases). Trimming removed 5 bases at V and 5 bases at J, with 9 bases between. The CDR3 totals 12 residues. Germline V gene data show CDR1 as SSHAT and CDR2 as FNYEAQ (reference sequence).

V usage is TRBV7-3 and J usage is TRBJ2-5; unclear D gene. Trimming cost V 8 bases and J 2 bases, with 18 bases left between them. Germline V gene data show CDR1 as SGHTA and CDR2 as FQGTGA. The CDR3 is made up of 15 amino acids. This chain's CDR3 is CASSLGRTGQETQYF. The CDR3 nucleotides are TGTGCCAGCTCCCTTGGCCGGACGGGTCAAGAGACCCAGTACTTC.

The CDR3 here is CASSEVGLLGGDREKLFF. In nucleotides, the CDR3 is TGTGCCAGCAGTGAAGTAGGACTATTGGGGGGCGATAGGGAAAAACTGTTTTTT. The gene calls are TRBV6-1 and TRBJ1-4, with a possible D match to TRBD1 (6 bases). V was trimmed by 1 base and J by 8 bases, leaving 23 bases between them. Germline V gives CDR1 MNHNS, CDR2 SASEGT. The CDR3 sequence is 18 residues long.